This T cell receptor (beta chain) was observed in a study of vaccination effects on CD4 cells after COVID-19. This CDR3 is 19 amino acids long. For this clone: The antigen is unknown.

The authors isolated CD4+ T cells after less than eleven days of culture. The assay was immunoSEQ multiplex PCR, and TCRdb's table has in-frame clones only and misses some. The sample has 50,000 to 75,000 clones, about three quarters seen once. The TCR originated in a human donor who received a COVID-19 vaccine. Specimen: CD4+ T cells from PBMCs cultured without peptide, collected before COVID-19 vaccination. V usage is TRBV21-1 and J usage is TRBJ2-1. TRBV21-1 is classified as a pseudogene. CDR3 DNA: TGTGCCAGCAGCAAAGTAAAAGGAACCGAGTTACCTTCCTACAATGAGCAGTTCTTC. This encodes CASSKVKGTELPSYNEQFF.